These 23 T cell receptor beta chains originate from one sample sequenced in a study of Graves' ophthalmopathy and Graves' hyperthyroidism. The authors amplified TCR beta CDR3 regions from RNA transcripts. HTBI primers were used in a first-round RT-PCR, which preceded a second-round multiplex PCR. TCRdb re-analysed the multiplex PCR reads in MiXCR, keeping a single row per CDR3 protein. Of over 500,000 distinct CDR3 sequences listed, 22% are singletons. The specimen was peripheral blood. The receptors shown here come from a woman under 30 with stable Graves' hyperthyroidism. Some clones in this sample may be carry-over from other donors' samples.

The V and J genes are TRBV4-1 and TRBJ1-1, with a weak D call TRBD1 (5 bases). CDR3 length: 15 residues. Germline lookup yields CDR1 MGHRA and CDR2 YSYEKL. V was clipped by 4 bases and J by 4 bases, with 16 bases between them. The CDR3 sequence is CASSPPGARGTEAFF. DNA for the CDR3: TGCGCCAGCAGCCCCCCCGGGGCGCGGGGCACTGAAGCTTTCTTT.

This clonotype was recorded a few times. Mismatch with germline at one junction end may stem from a read error. This chain uses TRBV5-1 with TRBJ2-4; the D is unclear. CDR3 length: 13 amino acids. Germline CDR1 is SGHRS and CDR2 is YFSETQ. CDR3 DNA sequence: TGCGCCTCCAGGCCCCACCCAAGGAACATTAAGTACTTC. Translation: CASRPHPRNIKYF.

The chain is built from TRBV5-1 and TRBJ1-2; TRBD1 agrees at 9 bases. CDR1 SGHRS and CDR2 YFSETQ come from the germline V gene. CDR3 length: 17 amino acids. The V and J ends lost 3 bases and 3 bases, in that order; junction bases with no gene match: 12. As DNA, the CDR3 is TGCGCCAGCAGCTGGACGGACAGGGGATTTACGGACTATGGCTACACCTTC. It encodes CASSWTDRGFTDYGYTF. The whole variable domain, remainder taken from reference TRBV5-1 and TRBJ1-2, is KAGVTQTPRYLIKTRGQQVTLSCSPISGHRSVSWYQQTPGQGLQFLFEYFSETQRNKGNFPGRFSGRQFSNSRSEMNVSTLELGDSALYLCASSWTDRGFTDYGYTFGSGTRLTVV.

At least ten counts were recorded for this clonotype. The chain has TRBV5-1 and TRBJ2-7; TRBD1 matches 10 bases. J was trimmed by 5 bases and V by 1 base; bases with no gene match: 6. The CDR3 extends over 15 amino acids. Germline loops: CDR1 SGHRS, CDR2 YFSETQ. Here the CDR3 DNA reads TGCGCCAGCAGCTTGTCGTGGACAGGGGGGGACGAGCAGTACTTC. This encodes CASSLSWTGGDEQYF.

This clonotype was observed many times. The chain employs TRBV20-1 and TRBJ2-7; 8 bases align to TRBD1. The CDR3 has 14 amino acids. The junction had 11 bases not matched to a gene; V was cut back by 4 bases and J by 6 bases. Germline-derived CDR1 and CDR2 are DFQATT and SNEGSKA (reference sequence). The CDR3 loop is CSAIRQGRVSEQYF. The CDR3 DNA is TGCAGTGCTATAAGACAGGGGCGTGTAAGCGAGCAGTACTTC.

This clonotype occurred many times. The chain carries TRBV2 and TRBJ1-1; tentative D call: TRBD1 (5 bases). The CDR3 spans 14 residues. The V end lost 3 bases, the J end lost 3 bases, and 11 bases lay between the germline ends. Germline CDR1 SNHLY, CDR2 FYNNEI. CDR3 loop: CASSDQGGHTEAFF. For the CDR3, the DNA is TGTGCCAGCAGTGATCAGGGAGGGCACACTGAAGCTTTCTTT.

This clonotype was seen only a few times. The chain employs TRBV27 and TRBJ1-2; D gene uncertain. This CDR3 is 13 amino acids long. Germline V gene data show CDR1 as MNHEY and CDR2 as SMNVEV (reference sequence). Trimming took off 3 bases at V and 4 bases at J, with 9 bases between the two ends. Written as DNA, the CDR3 is TGTGCCAGCAGTTTTTCTATTTTCTATGGCTACACCTTC. It specifies CASSFSIFYGYTF.

This clonotype appeared many times. The chain couples TRBV10-3 to TRBJ1-5; D is uncertain. This CDR3 has 15 amino acids. Trimming stripped 3 bases from V and 3 bases from J, with 12 bases between. Germline values: CDR1 ENHRY, CDR2 SYGVKD. CDR3 coding DNA: TGTGCCATCAGTGATGGGCTAACGTTCAATCAGCCCCAGCATTTT. Protein: CAISDGLTFNQPQHF.

This clonotype has ten or more counts. The CDR3 bases are TGCAGCGTGGGGGGTGAATGGGGCTACACCTTC. As protein: CSVGGEWGYTF. This chain uses TRBV29-1 with TRBJ1-2; maybe TRBD1 (5 bases). Looked up from germline, CDR1 is SQVTM and CDR2 is ANQGSEA. The ends were cut back, 6 bases at V and 8 bases at J, with 13 bases in the middle. The CDR3 has 11 amino acids.

Many counts were recorded for this clonotype. V and J are TRBV27 and TRBJ2-2; D remains ambiguous. CDR3 length: 17 residues. Germline values: CDR1 MNHEY, CDR2 SMNVEV (reference sequence). V lost 6 bases and J 6 bases, leaving 23 bases between the germline ends. The CDR3 is CASSPIQARSFPGELFF. CDR3 coding DNA: TGTGCCAGCAGCCCCATCCAGGCCCGATCGTTCCCCGGGGAGCTGTTTTTT.

The table lists this clonotype with many counts. The chain carries TRBV11-2 and TRBJ2-5; D is ambiguous. The germline gives CDR1 SGHAT, CDR2 FQNNGV. Trimming stripped 3 bases from V and 4 bases from J, with 9 bases between. The CDR3 contains 13 residues. CDR3 sequence reads: CASSFYLRETQYF. CDR3 DNA: TGTGCCAGCAGCTTTTATCTGAGAGAGACCCAGTACTTC.

At least ten counts were recorded for this clonotype. The chain carries TRBV12-3 or TRBV12-4 and TRBJ1-2; a weak D match, TRBD1 (5 bases). V lost 3 bases to trimming and J lost 8 bases, with 13 bases between them. This CDR3 region has 13 residues. The CDR3 spells CASSFRGSLGYTF. CDR3 in DNA: TGTGCCAGCAGTTTTCGGGGGTCCTTGGGCTACACCTTC.

Remarks on this clonotype: A much larger clone differs from this one at a single base, so this may be a read error. In this CDR3 the conserved last residue, phenylalanine or tryptophan, is missing, so a read error is likely. The J gene is TRBJ1-2, the V gene TRBV2; the D gene is possibly TRBD1 (6 bases). This CDR3 has 12 amino acids. Trimming removed 10 bases at V and 4 bases at J, with 13 bases between. Germline CDR1 and CDR2: SNHLY and FYNNEI. CDR3 residues: CANSDRSYGYTY. CDR3 DNA: TGTGCCAATTCTGACAGGAGCTATGGCTACACCTAC.

This clonotype was recorded at least ten times. V is TRBV6-1 and J is TRBJ2-3; D call uncertain. Trimming left V 7 bases short and J 6 bases short, with 5 bases between. Germline CDR1 MNHNS, CDR2 SASEGT. This CDR3 region has 10 residues. The CDR3 here is CASMEDTQYF. The CDR3 DNA sequence: TGTGCCAGCATGGAGGATACGCAGTATTTT.

This clonotype was found many times. The chain links TRBV3-1 to TRBJ2-5, with TRBD2 as a possible D gene (6 bases). Germline CDR1 LGHDT, CDR2 YNNKEL (reference sequence). V lost 4 bases, J lost 7 bases, and 16 bases lay in between. This CDR3 spans 14 amino acids. CDR3 loop: CASSPQGLGRTQYF. The CDR3 region has the DNA TGTGCCAGCAGCCCCCAGGGACTGGGGCGGACCCAGTACTTC.

This clonotype has at least ten counts. The genes are TRBV5-4 and TRBJ1-1; no definite D call. Germline V gene lookup returns CDR1 SGHNT and CDR2 YYREEE (reference sequence). This CDR3 spans 15 amino acids. Trimming shortened V by 4 bases and J by 5 bases, and 18 bases separated the two germline ends. CDR3 in amino acids: CASSMARIVGTEAFF. CDR3 bases: TGTGCCAGCAGCATGGCCCGAATTGTGGGTACTGAAGCTTTCTTT. Using reference TRBV5-4 and TRBJ1-1 for the parts outside the CDR3, the full variable domain is ETGVTQSPTHLIKTRGQQVTLRCSSQSGHNTVSWYQQALGQGPQFIFQYYREEENGRGNFPPRFSGLQFPNYSSELNVNALELDDSALYLCASSMARIVGTEAFFGQGTRLTVV.

The V gene is TRBV6-1, the J gene TRBJ1-5; 7 bases map to TRBD1. The V segment lost 1 base and the J segment 6 bases; nucleotides outside the gene matches: 9. The germline gives CDR1 MNHNS, CDR2 SASEGT. The CDR3 has 16 amino acids. The CDR3 DNA sequence: TGTGCCAGCAGTGAAGGTTCAGGGGGTAATAGTCAGCCCCAGCATTTT. It specifies CASSEGSGGNSQPQHF.

The chain is built from TRBV6-4 and TRBJ1-2, with 8 positions matching TRBD1. There are 13 residues in the CDR3. V gave up 5 bases and J gave up 8 bases; unmatched junction bases: 7. Germline lookup yields CDR1 MRHNA and CDR2 SNTAGT. In DNA form, the CDR3 reads TGTGCCAGCAGTTTCCGGACAGGGATCGGCTACACCTTC. Amino acid sequence: CASSFRTGIGYTF.

The V and J genes are TRBV6-1 and TRBJ1-5, with 10 nucleotides matching TRBD1. Trimming removed 8 bases from V and 0 bases from J; junction bases left unmatched: 4. This CDR3 is 15 amino acids long. The germline V gene has CDR1 MNHNS and CDR2 SASEGT. CDR3: CASFRDRGSNQPQHF. Written as DNA, the CDR3 is TGTGCCAGCTTCCGGGACAGGGGTAGCAATCAGCCCCAGCATTTT.

This clonotype occurred a few times. A single base separates this from a much larger clone, so it may be a read error. V gene TRBV12-3 or TRBV12-4 combines with J gene TRBJ2-5; D unclear. Trimming left V 3 bases short and J 3 bases short, with 11 bases between. The CDR3 is 14 residues long. The CDR3 nucleotides are TGTGCCAGCAGTTTCGAGAGACACAAAGAGACCCAGTACTTC. This encodes CASSFERHKETQYF.

Ten or more counts support this clonotype. This chain connects TRBV20-1 to TRBJ2-7; possible D gene TRBD2, 6 bases. This CDR3 comprises 15 residues. Trimming took off 0 bases at V and 4 bases at J, with 16 bases between the two ends. Germline lookup yields CDR1 DFQATT and CDR2 SNEGSKA (reference sequence). The CDR3 DNA is TGCAGTGCTAGAGAGGGACTCAAGAGGGTTTACGAGCAGTACTTC. Amino acids: CSAREGLKRVYEQYF.

This clonotype was observed at least ten times. The chain employs TRBV6-4 and TRBJ2-7; TRBD1 aligns across 12 bases. This CDR3 is 17 amino acids long. CDR1 is MRHNA and CDR2 is SNTAGT in the germline V gene. The V gene end was trimmed by 5 bases and the J gene end by 3 bases; junction bases not matched to a gene: 11. CDR3 sequence reads: CASSTQGQGASNYEQYF. In DNA, the CDR3 is TGTGCCAGCAGTACTCAGGGACAGGGGGCTTCCAACTACGAGCAGTACTTC.

This clonotype has a count of ten or more. DNA for the CDR3: TGCAGCGTTTCCCAATCCAGGGTGGAGGGCTACACCTTC. Protein product: CSVSQSRVEGYTF. The chain links TRBV29-1 to TRBJ1-2; tentatively, D is TRBD1 (5 bases). The V and J ends lost 5 bases and 8 bases respectively, with 18 bases between them. The germline CDR1 and CDR2 sequences are SQVTM and ANQGSEA. This CDR3 contains 13 residues. The full variable domain, rest sourced from reference TRBV29-1 and TRBJ1-2, is SAVISQKPSRDICQRGTSLTIQCQVDSQVTMMFWYRQQPGQSLTLIATANQGSEATYESGFVIDKFPISRPNLTFSTLTVSNMSPEDSSIYLCSVSQSRVEGYTFGSGTRLTVV.